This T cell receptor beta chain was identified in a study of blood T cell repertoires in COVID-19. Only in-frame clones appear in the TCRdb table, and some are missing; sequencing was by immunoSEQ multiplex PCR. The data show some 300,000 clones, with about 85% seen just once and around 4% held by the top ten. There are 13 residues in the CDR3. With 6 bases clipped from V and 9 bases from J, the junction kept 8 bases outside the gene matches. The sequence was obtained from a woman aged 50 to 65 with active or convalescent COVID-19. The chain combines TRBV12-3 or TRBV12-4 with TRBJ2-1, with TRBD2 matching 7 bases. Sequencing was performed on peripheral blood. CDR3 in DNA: TGTGCCAGCAGACGGACTAGTTTCGGTGAGCAGTTCTTC. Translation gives CASRRTSFGEQFF.